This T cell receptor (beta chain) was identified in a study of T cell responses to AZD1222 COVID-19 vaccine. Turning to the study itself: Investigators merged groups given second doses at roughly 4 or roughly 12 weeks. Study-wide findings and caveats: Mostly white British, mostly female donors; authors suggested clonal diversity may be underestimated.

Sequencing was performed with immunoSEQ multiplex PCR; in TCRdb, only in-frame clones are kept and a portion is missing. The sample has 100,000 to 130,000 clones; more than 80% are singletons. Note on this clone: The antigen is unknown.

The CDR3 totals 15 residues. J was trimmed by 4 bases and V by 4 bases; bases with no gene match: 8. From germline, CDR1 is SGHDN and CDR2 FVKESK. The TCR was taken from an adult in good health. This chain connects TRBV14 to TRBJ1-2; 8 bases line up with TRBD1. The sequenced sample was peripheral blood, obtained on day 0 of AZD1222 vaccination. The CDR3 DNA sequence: TGTGCCAGCAGCCTCGGACAGGGAATAGGCTATGGCTACACCTTC. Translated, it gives CASSLGQGIGYGYTF.